What follows are 21 T cell receptor beta chains derived from one specimen sequenced in a study of OX40 agonist ivuxolimab in advanced cancers. Using immunoSEQ multiplex PCR, the repertoire was profiled, and TCRdb retains in-frame clones only, with some absent. The sample lists 20,000 or so clones, around three quarters occurring once. The material sequenced was CD4+ or CD8+ T cells sorted from blood, taken in a trial of the OX40 agonist ivuxolimab. The receptors come from an adult with an advanced solid tumor such as melanoma, head and neck, liver or kidney cancer.

The CDR3 loop is CATSRDGNTEAFF. The CDR3 nucleotides are TGTGCCACCAGCAGAGACGGGAACACTGAAGCTTTCTTT. The rearrangement joins TRBV15 to TRBJ1-1; D gene unclear. The V and J ends lost 0 bases and 1 base respectively, with 3 bases between them. Germline assignment: CDR1 LNHNV and CDR2 YYDKDF (reference sequence). The CDR3 is 13 amino acids.

Only a few counts were recorded for this clone. This chain joins TRBV27 and TRBJ1-5; D might be TRBD1 (6 bases). Per germline, CDR1 MNHEY and CDR2 SMNVEV (reference sequence). Trimming left V 2 bases short and J 0 bases short, with 8 bases between. CDR3 length equals 15 residues. CDR3 region: CASSLRGGSNQPQHF. CDR3 DNA sequence: TGTGCCAGCAGTTTACGAGGGGGTAGCAATCAGCCCCAGCATTTT.

The chain links TRBV6-5 to TRBJ1-6; no definite D call. The germline V gene encodes CDR1 MNHEY and CDR2 SVGAGI. Trimming took 7 bases from V and 11 from J, leaving 21 bases between them. CDR3 length: 15 residues. The CDR3 coding sequence is TGTGCCAGCACCAAGACGGACGGTTTAGGGACACCCCTCCACTTT. This translates into CASTKTDGLGTPLHF.

This clone is large. The junction differs from germline at one of its ends, possibly a read error. The rearrangement uses TRBV5-1 and TRBJ1-2; D is perhaps TRBD1 (5 bases). Germline CDR1 SGHRS, CDR2 YFSETQ. The CDR3 totals 13 residues. In DNA form, the CDR3 reads TGCGCCAGCAGCCCTGGGTGGGACTACGGCTACACCTTC. Translating it yields CASSPGWDYGYTF.

There are a few counts of this clone. The chain carries TRBV5-6 and TRBJ2-1, with TRBD2 identical over 11 bases. After removal of 5 bases from V and 4 bases from J, the junction contained 14 bases not matched to a gene. In germline, CDR1 is SGHDT, CDR2 YYEEEE. The CDR3 extends over 18 amino acids. The CDR3 DNA follows: TGTGCCAGCAGTTCTACCCTCGTTGGACTAGCGGGTTACAATGAGCAGTTCTTC. It is translated as CASSSTLVGLAGYNEQFF.

The sample holds a few counts of this clone. In nucleotides, the CDR3 is TGTGCCAGCAGCCCGACAGGGTCCTCCTACAATGAGCAGTTCTTC. Its translation is CASSPTGSSYNEQFF. This chain uses TRBV6-5 with TRBJ2-1, with 7 nucleotides matching TRBD1. CDR3 length equals 15 residues. V was clipped by 6 bases and J by 0 bases; unmatched bases: 5. Germline V gene lookup returns CDR1 MNHEY and CDR2 SVGAGI.

There are a few counts of this clone. The chain carries TRBV19 and TRBJ2-5, with D possibly called TRBD1 or TRBD2 (5 bases each). Germline V CDR1 and CDR2: LNHDA, SQIVND (reference sequence). The CDR3 has 13 residues. Trimming stripped 0 bases from V and 9 bases from J, with 11 bases between. CDR3 loop: CASSIDPGAPQYF. The CDR3 DNA follows: TGTGCCAGTAGTATAGACCCCGGGGCGCCCCAGTACTTC.

This clone was counted once. V and J are TRBV2 and TRBJ2-1, with a tentative D call TRBD1 (6 bases). The germline CDR1 and CDR2 sequences are SNHLY and FYNNEI. This CDR3 has 13 amino acids. Trimming removed 6 bases at V and 2 bases at J, with 8 bases between. The CDR3 nucleotides read TGTGCCAGCAGGGGGGCGCCCTACAATGAGCAGTTCTTC. The encoded protein is CASRGAPYNEQFF.

This clone was counted a single time. J is TRBJ2-7 and V is TRBV28, with 7 bases lining up with TRBD2. The length of the CDR3 is 14 residues. J gave up 2 bases and V 5 bases, and 6 bases lay outside the gene matches. The V gene's germline CDR1 is MDHEN and CDR2 SYDVKM. CDR3 amino acids: CASSLRDYTYEQYF. The CDR3 DNA reads as TGTGCCAGCAGTCTGAGGGACTACACCTACGAGCAGTACTTC.

The gene calls are TRBV7-9 and TRBJ2-1; possibly TRBD2 for D (6 bases). CDR1 SEHNR and CDR2 FQNEAQ come from the germline V gene (reference sequence). The V gene lost 3 bases and the J gene lost 7 bases, with 16 bases spanning the gap. This CDR3 contains 15 residues. This CDR3 is CASSLGWEDRNEQFF. Here the CDR3 DNA reads TGTGCCAGCAGCTTGGGATGGGAGGATAGGAATGAGCAGTTCTTC.

This chain connects TRBV19 to TRBJ1-4; TRBD1 is a possible D gene (6 bases). The CDR3 is 16 amino acids. Germline values: CDR1 LNHDA, CDR2 SQIVND (reference sequence). Trimming removed 0 bases from V and 4 bases from J, with 12 bases in between. CDR3 DNA sequence: TGTGCCAGTAGTATAGACACCGGGACACGTAATGAAAAACTGTTTTTT. Residues: CASSIDTGTRNEKLFF.

The V and J genes are TRBV5-1 and TRBJ2-1; the D is unclear. Germline loops: CDR1 SGHRS, CDR2 YFSETQ. The CDR3 runs to 12 residues. V lost 3 bases and J 5 bases, leaving 6 bases between the germline ends. The CDR3 spells CASSSIDNEQFF. CDR3 in DNA: TGCGCCAGCAGCTCAATAGACAATGAGCAGTTCTTC.

The genes are TRBV6-5 and TRBJ2-5; possibly TRBD2 for D (6 bases). CDR1 is MNHEY and CDR2 is SVGAGI in the germline V gene. The CDR3 is made up of 13 amino acids. V gave up 10 bases and J gave up 4 bases, with 16 bases separating them. The DNA for the CDR3 is TGTGCCACCCGGGGCGGGGCGGGAGAGACCCAGTACTTC. Its translation is CATRGGAGETQYF.

The chain is built from TRBV11-3 and TRBJ2-1, with D maybe TRBD1 (7 bases). Trimming pared 4 bases from V and 9 bases from J, leaving 10 bases between. The germline V gene has CDR1 SGHNT and CDR2 YENEEA. This CDR3 spans 12 amino acids. This CDR3 is CASSWQGGEQFF. CDR3 in DNA: TGTGCCAGCAGCTGGCAGGGGGGTGAGCAGTTCTTC.

This clone was seen repeatedly, ten times or more. The chain couples TRBV5-3 to TRBJ2-7; D not resolved. TRBV5-3 is recorded as an ORF, its role being uncertain. This CDR3 has 13 residues. V lost 9 bases, J lost 0 bases, and 13 bases lay in between. The DNA for the CDR3 is TGTGCCATTCAAGGACGGCTCTCCTACGAGCAGTACTTC. Translating gives CAIQGRLSYEQYF.

This rearrangement joins TRBV13 to TRBJ2-5; 8 bases fit TRBD1. CDR1 is PRHDT and CDR2 is FYEKMQ in the germline V gene (reference sequence). The J segment lost 4 bases and the V segment lost 5 bases, leaving 9 bases of the junction unmatched. The length of the CDR3 is 15 residues. As DNA, the CDR3 is TGTGCCAGCAGCCATAGACAGGGGCGGCGAGAGACCCAGTACTTC. It yields the protein CASSHRQGRRETQYF.

The chain carries TRBV28 and TRBJ1-4, with 7 positions matching TRBD1. V shed 6 bases, J shed 10 bases, and the junction held 2 bases outside the gene matches. This CDR3 is 11 amino acids long. The germline V gene has CDR1 MDHEN and CDR2 SYDVKM. For the CDR3, the DNA is TGTGCCAGCAGCGACAGGGTAAAACTGTTTTTT. It is translated as CASSDRVKLFF.

There are a few counts of this clone. The V gene is TRBV15, the J gene TRBJ2-2; D may be TRBD1 (5 bases). Between the trimmed V and J ends, which lost 3 bases and 4 bases, there was a span of 12 bases. Germline V gene sequence: CDR1 LNHNV, CDR2 YYDKDF (reference sequence). This CDR3 comprises 15 residues. The CDR3 protein is CATSREGASTGELFF. The CDR3 DNA reads as TGTGCCACCAGCAGGGAAGGGGCGTCCACCGGGGAGCTGTTTTTT.

This clone is judged medium-sized. The J gene is TRBJ1-1, the V gene TRBV4-3, with 10 positions matching TRBD1. Germline CDR1 is LGHNA and CDR2 is YSLEER. The CDR3 is 16 amino acids. V was pared by 3 bases and J by 2 bases, with 6 bases of the junction left unmatched. CDR3 amino acids: CASSHRGTGENTEAFF. For the CDR3, the DNA is TGCGCCAGCAGCCACCGCGGGACAGGGGAAAACACTGAAGCTTTCTTT.

The rearrangement uses TRBV9 and TRBJ1-2, with TRBD1 as a possible D gene (5 bases). Germline CDR1 reads SGDLS; CDR2 reads YYNGEE. This CDR3 region has 13 residues. Between the trimmed V and J ends, which lost 4 bases and 7 bases, there was a span of 14 bases. The CDR3 loop is CASSPRLGGGYTF. The CDR3 bases are TGTGCCAGCAGCCCCCGCTTGGGGGGTGGCTACACCTTC.

Comments on this clone: Other DNA sequences in the same sample also yield this CDR3. The J gene is TRBJ1-2, the V gene TRBV28; D ambiguous. Trimming stripped 3 bases from V and 2 bases from J, with 1 base between. The CDR3 totals 11 residues. Germline V gene data show CDR1 as MDHEN and CDR2 as SYDVKM. CDR3 residues: CASSFNYGYTF. In DNA form, the CDR3 reads TGTGCCAGCAGTTTCAACTATGGCTACACCTTC.